This TCR beta chain came from a study of response to subunit inactivated influenza vaccine. Turning to this clonotype: Antigen specificity is unknown.

The CDR3 has 14 residues. In germline, CDR1 is SGHTA, CDR2 FQGTGA. Trimming stripped 2 bases from V and 6 bases from J, with 11 bases between. TCRdb re-derived calls from the RT-PCR reads in MiXCR, one entry per CDR3 protein. The repertoire holds about 520,000 distinct CDR3 sequences, approximately 7.8% seen once, with 10% to 15% in the top ten. Study-level findings and limits: Seasonal influenza vaccination, on each occasion, was suggested by the authors to recruit few new T cells.

This material consisted of PBMCs from blood, taken about 24 months after vaccination. J is TRBJ2-1 and V is TRBV7-3, with D unclear. This TCR was sampled from a man between 50 and 69 years old who received an inactivated influenza vaccine. The CDR3 region is CASSLSASGNEQFF. Written as DNA, the CDR3 is TGTGCCAGCAGCTTATCAGCCTCGGGCAATGAGCAGTTCTTC.